The 3 T cell receptor beta chains reported below all come from one sample, sequenced in a study of PD-1 blockade in classical Hodgkin lymphoma. Each of the patients experienced relapse following autologous stem cell transplantation, and their brentuximab vedotin exposure differed. The protocol was immunoSEQ multiplex PCR, while the TCRdb copy is restricted to in-frame clones and leaves out a portion. The sample has approximately 99,000 clones; 81% are singletons. Sample: peripheral blood mononuclear cells (PBMCs), taken before the second cycle of nivolumab. The origin of the receptors is a human donor with classical Hodgkin lymphoma.

This chain connects TRBV2 to TRBJ1-1; 8 bases fit TRBD1. Germline V gene data show CDR1 as SNHLY and CDR2 as FYNNEI. The CDR3 is 13 residues long. The ends lost 6 bases at V and 5 bases at J; junction bases unmatched: 5. The CDR3 DNA reads as TGTGCCAGCAGCCAGGACAGGGAGACTGAAGCTTTCTTT. Residues: CASSQDRETEAFF. Using reference TRBV2 and TRBJ1-1 for the parts outside the CDR3, the full variable domain is EPEVTQTPSHQVTQMGQEVILRCVPISNHLYFYWYRQILGQKVEFLVSFYNNEISEKSEIFDDQFSVERPDGSNFTLKIRSTKLEDSAMYFCASSQDRETEAFFGQGTRLTVV.

CDR3: CASSSLDRIYGYTF. CDR3 in DNA: TGTGCCAGTAGTTCCCTTGACAGGATCTATGGCTACACCTTC. The chain is built from TRBV19 and TRBJ1-2; maybe TRBD1 (6 bases). There are 14 residues in the CDR3. Deletions cut 5 bases from V and 4 bases from J, with 14 bases between. Germline V gives CDR1 LNHDA, CDR2 SQIVND (reference sequence).

This clone was observed a few times. V usage is TRBV2 and J usage is TRBJ1-1; D gene unclear. V was shortened by 5 bases and J by 10 bases, with 17 bases between the two germline ends. The CDR3 loop spans 13 amino acids. Germline loops: CDR1 SNHLY, CDR2 FYNNEI. The CDR3 nucleotides read TGTGCCAGCAGTATTACACTGGGAGAGGGAGCTTTCTTT. Protein sequence: CASSITLGEGAFF.